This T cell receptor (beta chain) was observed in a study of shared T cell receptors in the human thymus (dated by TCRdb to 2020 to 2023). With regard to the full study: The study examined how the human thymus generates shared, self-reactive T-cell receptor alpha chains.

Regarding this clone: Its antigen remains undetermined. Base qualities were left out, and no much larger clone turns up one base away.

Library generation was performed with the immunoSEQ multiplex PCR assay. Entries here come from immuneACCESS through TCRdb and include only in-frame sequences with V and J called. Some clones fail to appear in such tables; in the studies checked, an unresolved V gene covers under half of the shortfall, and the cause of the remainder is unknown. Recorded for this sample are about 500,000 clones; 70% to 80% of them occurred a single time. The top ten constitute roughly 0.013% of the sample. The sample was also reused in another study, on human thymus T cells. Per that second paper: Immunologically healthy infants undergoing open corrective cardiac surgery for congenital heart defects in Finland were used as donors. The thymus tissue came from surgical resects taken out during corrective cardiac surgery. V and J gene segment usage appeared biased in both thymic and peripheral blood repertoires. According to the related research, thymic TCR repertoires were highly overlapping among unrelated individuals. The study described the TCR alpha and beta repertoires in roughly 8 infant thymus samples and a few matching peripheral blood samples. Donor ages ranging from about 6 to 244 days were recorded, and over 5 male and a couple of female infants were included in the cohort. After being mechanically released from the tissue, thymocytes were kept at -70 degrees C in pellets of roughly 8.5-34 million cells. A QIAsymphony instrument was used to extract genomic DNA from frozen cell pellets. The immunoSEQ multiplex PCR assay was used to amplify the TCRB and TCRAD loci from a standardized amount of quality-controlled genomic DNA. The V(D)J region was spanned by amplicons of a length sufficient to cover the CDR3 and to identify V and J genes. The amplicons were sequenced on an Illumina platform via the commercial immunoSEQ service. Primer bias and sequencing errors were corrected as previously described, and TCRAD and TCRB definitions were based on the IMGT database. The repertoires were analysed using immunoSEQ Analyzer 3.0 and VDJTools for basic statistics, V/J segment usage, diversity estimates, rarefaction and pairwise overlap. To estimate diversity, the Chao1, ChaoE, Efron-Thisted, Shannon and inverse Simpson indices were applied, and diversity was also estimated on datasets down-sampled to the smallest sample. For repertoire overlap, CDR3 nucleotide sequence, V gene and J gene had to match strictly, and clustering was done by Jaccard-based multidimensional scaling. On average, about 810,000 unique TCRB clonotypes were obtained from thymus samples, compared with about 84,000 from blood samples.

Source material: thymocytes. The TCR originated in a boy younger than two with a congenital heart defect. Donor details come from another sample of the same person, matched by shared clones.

The DNA sequence is TGTGCCAGCAGCCGGGGACTAGCGGGAGATACGCAGTATTTT. The translation is CASSRGLAGDTQYF. The rearranged segments are TRBV7-2 and TRBJ2-3, with TRBD2 matching 12 junction bases. V is pruned by 5 bases and J by 5 bases, leaving 2 bases of the junction without a gene match. Counted from cysteine to phenylalanine, this CDR3 has 14 amino acids. Only CDR3 DNA remains: 42 bases, in frame from the first base. The germline V gene specifies SGHTA as CDR1 and FQGNSA as CDR2.